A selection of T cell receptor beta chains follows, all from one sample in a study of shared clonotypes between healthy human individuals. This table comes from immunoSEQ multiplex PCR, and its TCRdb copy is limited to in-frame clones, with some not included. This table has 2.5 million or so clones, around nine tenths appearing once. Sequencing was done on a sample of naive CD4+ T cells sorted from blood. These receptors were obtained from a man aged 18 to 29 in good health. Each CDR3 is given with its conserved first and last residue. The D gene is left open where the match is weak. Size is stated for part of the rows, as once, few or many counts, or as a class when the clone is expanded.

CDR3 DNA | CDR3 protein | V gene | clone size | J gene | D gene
TGTGCCATCGGGGACATTAAAAACATTCAGTACTTC | CAIGDIKNIQYF | TRBV10-3 | - | TRBJ2-4 | -
TGTGCCAGCTCACCCCGACAGGAACTGAACACTGAAGCTTTCTTT | CASSPRQELNTEAFF | TRBV18 | - | TRBJ1-1 | -
TGTGCCAGCGCACCTCTGGAAAATTCACCCCTCCACTTT | CASAPLENSPLHF | TRBV18 | - | TRBJ1-6 | -
TGTGCCAGCCGGATGGACACCGGGGAGCTGTTTTTT | CASRMDTGELFF | TRBV2 | - | TRBJ2-2 | -
TGCAGCGTTGAAGACCTCCGGGAGCAGGGAAAGAGGTCAGATACGCAGTATTTT | CSVEDLREQGKRSDTQYF | TRBV29-1 | - | TRBJ2-3 | -
TGTGCCAGCCGGGGACTAGCGGACACCGGGGAGCTGTTTTTT | CASRGLADTGELFF | TRBV7-2 | - | TRBJ2-2 | TRBD2
TGTGCCAGCAGTCAGGGCGGGGAGCTGTTTTTT | CASSQGGELFF | TRBV6-5 | - | TRBJ2-2 | -
TGTGCCTGGAGTCGGACAGGGGGCTTGGAGACCCAGTACTTC | CAWSRTGGLETQYF | TRBV30 | - | TRBJ2-5 | TRBD1
TGTGCCAGCAGCTTAAGGGGGCTTGGGACCAAAAACATTCAGTACTTC | CASSLRGLGTKNIQYF | TRBV11-3 | - | TRBJ2-4 | TRBD1
TGTGCCAGCAGAACCCGACAGGGAGGAGGTGAAAAACTGTTTTTT | CASRTRQGGGEKLFF | TRBV6-5 | - | TRBJ1-4 | TRBD1
TGTGCCAGCAGTGTTTTCTACGAGCAGTACTTC | CASSVFYEQYF | TRBV2 | - | TRBJ2-7 | -
TGTGCCAGCAGTGTCCGGCAGTACTCCTATAATTCACCCCTCCACTTT | CASSVRQYSYNSPLHF | TRBV6-1 | - | TRBJ1-6 | -
TGCGCCAGCAGCTTAGACGGGGGCGTCAATCAGCCCCAGCATTTT | CASSLDGGVNQPQHF | TRBV5-1 | - | TRBJ1-5 | -
TGTGCCAGCAGCTTTTGGGCCGACGGAGGCTACACCTTC | CASSFWADGGYTF | TRBV7-9 | - | TRBJ1-2 | -
TGTGCCAGCAGACTTAGGGATTCGGGCGATGAGCAGTTCTTC | CASRLRDSGDEQFF | TRBV6-1 | - | TRBJ2-1 | -
TGTGCCAGCAGTCCTTCCTACGAGCAGTACTTC | CASSPSYEQYF | TRBV7-9 | once | TRBJ2-7 | -
TGCACCAGCAGCCAAGATTATGAGGTGGGGGGCACAGATACGCAGTATTTT | CTSSQDYEVGGTDTQYF | TRBV1 | - | TRBJ2-3 | -
TGTGCCAGCAGCTTGATCTCATCCCAGGGGGCCTACGAGCAGTACTTC | CASSLISSQGAYEQYF | TRBV5-5 | - | TRBJ2-7 | TRBD1
TGTGCCAGCAGCTTAGCGACAGGGGCGGGTGAGCAGTTCTTC | CASSLATGAGEQFF | TRBV7-2 | - | TRBJ2-1 | TRBD1
TGTGCCAGCAGTCCAAACGGGGGGGACGGTTCACCCCTCCACTTT | CASSPNGGDGSPLHF | TRBV2 | - | TRBJ1-6 | -
TGTGCCAGCAGCGTAGGGCAGGGAGGGTACAATGAGCAGTTCTTC | CASSVGQGGYNEQFF | TRBV9 | once | TRBJ2-1 | TRBD2
TGTGCCAGCAGCAAGGGGGCAGAAGCCAAAAACATTCAGTACTTC | CASSKGAEAKNIQYF | TRBV21-1 | once | TRBJ2-4 | -
TGTGCCAGCAGCTCGGGACGGTATAATTCACCCCTCCACTTT | CASSSGRYNSPLHF | TRBV5-6 | - | TRBJ1-6 | -
TGTGCCAGCAGTGAAGCCGGGACTAGCGGGAGCTTCAGGTACGAGCAGTACTTC | CASSEAGTSGSFRYEQYF | TRBV6-1 | - | TRBJ2-7 | TRBD2
TGTGCCAGTAGTCCAGGGAAGGGGAACACTGAAGCTTTCTTT | CASSPGKGNTEAFF | TRBV19 | - | TRBJ1-1 | -
TGTGCCAGCACTCTTGGGGGGACTAACTACAATGAGCAGTTCTTC | CASTLGGTNYNEQFF | TRBV2 | - | TRBJ2-1 | TRBD2
TGTGCCAGCAGCCCTTCGACCCGTCCGATTTACAATGAGCAGTTCTTC | CASSPSTRPIYNEQFF | TRBV7-3 | - | TRBJ2-1 | -
TGTGCCAGTAGTATGGACAGCACCGGGGAGCTGTTTTTT | CASSMDSTGELFF | TRBV19 | once | TRBJ2-2 | -
TGTGCCAGCTCACGGGAAACAGGGGGAGCAACTAATGAAAAACTGTTTTTT | CASSRETGGATNEKLFF | TRBV18 | - | TRBJ1-4 | TRBD1
TGTGCCAGCAGTTCCAAGGTCCTACCCAACTATGGCTACACCTTC | CASSSKVLPNYGYTF | TRBV6-5 | once | TRBJ1-2 | -
TGTGCCAGCAGCGGGACGGGATTCACAAAAGAGACCCAGTACTTC | CASSGTGFTKETQYF | TRBV7-9 | - | TRBJ2-5 | -
TGTGCCAGCAGTCCGAGACAGGGGACCGGGGAGCTGTTTTTT | CASSPRQGTGELFF | TRBV27 | - | TRBJ2-2 | TRBD1
TGTGCCAGCAGTGTGCCCGGGGGGGCCAACGTCCTGACTTTC | CASSVPGGANVLTF | TRBV6-1 | - | TRBJ2-6 | -
TGTGCCAGCAGCTTTAGCGGGATATCCTACGAGCAGTACTTC | CASSFSGISYEQYF | TRBV7-2 | - | TRBJ2-7 | TRBD2
TGTGCCAGCAGTTTTGGAACCGGGGAGCTGTTTTTT | CASSFGTGELFF | TRBV28 | - | TRBJ2-2 | -
TGTGCCAGCAGCGGGACAGGGAAAGCGGGGGGGCAAGTCGGGGAGCTGTTTTTT | CASSGTGKAGGQVGELFF | TRBV9 | - | TRBJ2-2 | TRBD2
TGTGCCAGCAGTTACTCTTGGTCAGCGAACACCGGGGAGCTGTTTTTT | CASSYSWSANTGELFF | TRBV6-5 | - | TRBJ2-2 | -
TGTGCCAGTACGGTAGGGGGCGGCTACGAGCAGTACTTC | CASTVGGGYEQYF | TRBV11-2 | - | TRBJ2-7 | TRBD1
TGTGCCGTGGGTGACTATTCCAATTCACCCCTCCACTTT | CAVGDYSNSPLHF | TRBV30 | - | TRBJ1-6 | -
TGTGCCTGGAGGGGGACAGGGGGCGCCTTCGAGACCCAGTACTTC | CAWRGTGGAFETQYF | TRBV30 | - | TRBJ2-5 | TRBD1
TGTGCCACCAGCAGAGACGGACGGACTAATGAAAAACTGTTTTTT | CATSRDGRTNEKLFF | TRBV15 | - | TRBJ1-4 | -
TGCGCCAGCAGCGATACACAGGGGGCTGGCGAAAAACTGTTTTTT | CASSDTQGAGEKLFF | TRBV5-1 | - | TRBJ1-4 | TRBD1